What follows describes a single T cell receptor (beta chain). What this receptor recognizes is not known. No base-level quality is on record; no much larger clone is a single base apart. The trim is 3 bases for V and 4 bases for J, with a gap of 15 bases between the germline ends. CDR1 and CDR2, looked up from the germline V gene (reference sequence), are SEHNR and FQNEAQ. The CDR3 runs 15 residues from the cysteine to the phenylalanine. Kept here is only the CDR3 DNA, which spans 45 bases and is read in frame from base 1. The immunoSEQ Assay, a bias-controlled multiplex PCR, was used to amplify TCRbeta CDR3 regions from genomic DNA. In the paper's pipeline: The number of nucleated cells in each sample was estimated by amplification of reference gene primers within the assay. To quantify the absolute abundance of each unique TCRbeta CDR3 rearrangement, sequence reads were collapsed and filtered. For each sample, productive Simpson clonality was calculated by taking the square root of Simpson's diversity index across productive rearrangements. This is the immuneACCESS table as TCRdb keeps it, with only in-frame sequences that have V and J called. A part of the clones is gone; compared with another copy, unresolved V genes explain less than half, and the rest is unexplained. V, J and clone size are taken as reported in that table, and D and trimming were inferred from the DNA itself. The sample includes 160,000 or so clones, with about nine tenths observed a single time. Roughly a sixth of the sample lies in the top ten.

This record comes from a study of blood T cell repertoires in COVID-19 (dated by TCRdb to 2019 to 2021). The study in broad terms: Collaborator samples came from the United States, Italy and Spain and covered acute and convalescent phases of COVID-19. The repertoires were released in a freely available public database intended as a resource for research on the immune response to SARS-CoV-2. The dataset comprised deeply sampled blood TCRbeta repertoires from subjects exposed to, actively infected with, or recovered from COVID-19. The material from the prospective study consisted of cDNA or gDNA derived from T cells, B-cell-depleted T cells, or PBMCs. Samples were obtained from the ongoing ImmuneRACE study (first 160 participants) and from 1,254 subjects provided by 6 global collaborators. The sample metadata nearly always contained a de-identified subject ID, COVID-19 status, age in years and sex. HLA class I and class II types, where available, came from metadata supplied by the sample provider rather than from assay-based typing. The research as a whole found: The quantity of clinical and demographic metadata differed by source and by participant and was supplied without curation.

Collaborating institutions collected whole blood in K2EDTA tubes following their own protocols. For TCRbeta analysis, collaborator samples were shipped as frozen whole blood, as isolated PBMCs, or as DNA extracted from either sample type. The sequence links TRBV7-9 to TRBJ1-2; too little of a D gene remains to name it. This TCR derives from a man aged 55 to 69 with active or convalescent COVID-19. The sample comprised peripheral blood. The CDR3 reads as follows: CASSFGGPRPYGYTF. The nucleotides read TGTGCCAGCAGCTTTGGAGGGCCCAGGCCCTATGGCTACACCTTC.